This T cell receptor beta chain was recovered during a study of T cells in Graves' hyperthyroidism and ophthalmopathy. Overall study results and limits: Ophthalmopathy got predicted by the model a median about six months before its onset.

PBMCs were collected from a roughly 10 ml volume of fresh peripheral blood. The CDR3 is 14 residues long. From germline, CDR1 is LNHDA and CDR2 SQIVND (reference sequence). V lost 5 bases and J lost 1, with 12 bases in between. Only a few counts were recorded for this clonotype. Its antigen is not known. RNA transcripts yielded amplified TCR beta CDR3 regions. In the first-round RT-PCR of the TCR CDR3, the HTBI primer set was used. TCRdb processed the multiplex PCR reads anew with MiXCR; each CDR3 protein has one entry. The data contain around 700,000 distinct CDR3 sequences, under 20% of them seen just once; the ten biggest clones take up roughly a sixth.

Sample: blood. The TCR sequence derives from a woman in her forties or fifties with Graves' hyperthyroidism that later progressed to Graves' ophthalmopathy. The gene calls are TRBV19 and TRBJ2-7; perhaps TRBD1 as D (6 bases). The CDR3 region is CASSPRQESYEQYF. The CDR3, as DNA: TGTGCCAGTAGTCCTCGACAGGAATCCTACGAGCAGTACTTC.